Sequencing of this TCR beta chain was carried out in a study of T cell changes during pregnancy in multiple sclerosis (dated by TCRdb to between 2017 and 2020). About the full investigation: Changes in the T cell repertoire over the course of pregnancy were examined in this study in women with multiple sclerosis.

V is pared back by 0 bases and J by 0 bases, with 8 bases lying between the germline termini. The CDR3 numbers 15 residues from cysteine through phenylalanine. This entry keeps only the CDR3 DNA: 45 bases, framed from base 1. The germline V gene specifies SGDLS as CDR1 and YYNGEE as CDR2. Receptor amplification or capture employed the immunoSEQ multiplex PCR assay. As stored in TCRdb, this immuneACCESS dataset retains in-frame rearrangements with V and J assigned. A fraction of the clones does not appear; measured against another copy, unresolved V genes explain less than half of the discrepancy, and the remainder lacks a known reason. Here the sample has 50,000 or so clones; roughly 90% occur a single time. The ten largest clonotypes hold under 0.7% of the sample. With regard to this clone: Its antigen is currently not known. No per-base quality is available; no much larger clone lies one base away. Other DNA sequences in the same sample also yield this CDR3.

The specimen was CD4+ T cells from peripheral blood mononuclear cells, collected after pregnancy. This clonotype was obtained from a female donor with multiple sclerosis, enrolled in a pregnancy study. Recombination connected TRBV9 to TRBJ2-3; the D gene cannot be named for sure. The base sequence is TGTGCCAGCAGCGTAGTGGCGGCCAGCACAGATACGCAGTATTTT. It specifies CASSVVAASTDTQYF.